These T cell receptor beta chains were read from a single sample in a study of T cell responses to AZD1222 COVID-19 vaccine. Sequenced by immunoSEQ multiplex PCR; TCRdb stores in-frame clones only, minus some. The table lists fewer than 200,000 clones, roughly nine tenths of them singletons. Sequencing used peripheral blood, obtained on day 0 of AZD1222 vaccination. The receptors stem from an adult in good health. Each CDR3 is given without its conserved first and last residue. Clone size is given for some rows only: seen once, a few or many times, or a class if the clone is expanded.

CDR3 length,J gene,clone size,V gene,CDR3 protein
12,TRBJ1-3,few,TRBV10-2,ASSESGLGNTIY
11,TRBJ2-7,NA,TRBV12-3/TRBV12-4,ASSLRVLGEQY
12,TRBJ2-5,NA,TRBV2,ASIPLTDSGTQY
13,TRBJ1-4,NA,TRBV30,AWSVDGGFVGKLF
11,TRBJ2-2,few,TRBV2,ASSEATYGELF
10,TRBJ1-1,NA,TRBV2,ASSRTITEAF
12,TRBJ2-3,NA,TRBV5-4,ASSLVITPDTQY
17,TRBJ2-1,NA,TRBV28,ASSLIRGGRAGSYNEQF
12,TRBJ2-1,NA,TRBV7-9,ASSLYGEGNEQF
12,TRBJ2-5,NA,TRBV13,ASSLLGQEETQY
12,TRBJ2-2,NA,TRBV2,ASEDRANTGELF
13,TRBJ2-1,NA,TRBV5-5,ASSLGQGPYNEQF
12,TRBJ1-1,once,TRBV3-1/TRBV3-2,ASSQGSGNTEAF
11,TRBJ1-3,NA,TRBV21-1,ASQDTAGNTIY
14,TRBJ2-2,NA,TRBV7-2,ASSFDGRRGAGELF